A single sample is the source of the 17 T cell receptor beta chains below, sequenced in a study of beta chain features in type 1 diabetes. Findings of the study overall: There was a moderate but significant shortening of TCRB CDR3s in all four CD4+ subsets of Type 1 diabetes patients.

Every bit of the isolated RNA underwent reverse transcription, so sequencing read expressed TCRB transcripts. Measured with immunoSEQ multiplex PCR; TCRdb has only the in-frame clones, and not every one. The data show around 130,000 clones, with around 10% seen just once and approximately 0.7% held by the top ten. These TCRs are of unknown antigen specificity. Sequencing was done on a sample of central memory CD4+ T cells from blood. All receptors come from a man aged 25-40 years with type 1 diabetes.

The chain is built from TRBV29-1 and TRBJ2-5; 7 nucleotides match TRBD2. Judging by the DNA end, TRBJ2-7 fits better; the J call may be wrong. Germline CDR1 is SQVTM and CDR2 is ANQGSEA. The CDR3 loop spans 11 amino acids. The CDR3 sequence: CSVAPGGEQYF. Written as DNA, the CDR3 is TGCAGCGTGGCGCCGGGGGGCGAGCAGTACTTC.

This clone was picked up many times. The chain employs TRBV2 and TRBJ2-5, with D possibly being TRBD2 (5 bases). The germline gives CDR1 SNHLY, CDR2 FYNNEI. The CDR3 has 14 residues. Between the trimmed V and J ends, which lost 6 bases and 4 bases, there was a span of 15 bases. CDR3 in DNA: TGTGCCAGCAGCGATAGAGGGAGAGGAGAGACCCAGTACTTC. It is translated as CASSDRGRGETQYF.

The J gene is TRBJ2-7, the V gene TRBV4-1, with D possibly TRBD1 on 6 matching bases. V lost 1 base and J 1 base, leaving 11 bases between the germline ends. The CDR3 consists of 15 residues. From germline, CDR1 is MGHRA and CDR2 YSYEKL. The CDR3 sequence: CASSQVNRVSYEQYF. CDR3 sequence (DNA): TGCGCCAGCAGCCAAGTCAACAGGGTATCCTACGAGCAGTACTTC.

The chain couples TRBV28 to TRBJ1-4; D is perhaps TRBD1 (5 bases). This CDR3 is 16 amino acids long. Trimming left V 7 bases short and J 8 bases short, with 23 bases between. Germline loops: CDR1 MDHEN, CDR2 SYDVKM. CDR3 in amino acids: CASNLSTDLKREKLFF. CDR3 coding DNA: TGTGCCAGCAACCTATCGACAGACCTGAAACGGGAAAAACTGTTTTTT.

CDR3 nucleotide sequence: TGTGCCAGCAGCTTAACTACTAGCGCTGACTCTGGGGCCAACGTCCTGACTTTC. Its protein is CASSLTTSADSGANVLTF. J is TRBJ2-6 and V is TRBV7-2, with 7 nucleotides matching TRBD2. The CDR3 extends over 18 amino acids. V dropped 2 bases and J dropped 0; count of bases not matched to a gene: 7. Germline loops: CDR1 SGHTA, CDR2 FQGNSA.

A few counts support this clone. This chain links TRBV4-1 with TRBJ1-5; D is perhaps TRBD1 (5 bases). The CDR3 consists of 14 residues. The ends were cut back, 4 bases at V and 5 bases at J, with 12 bases in the middle. Germline V gene data show CDR1 as MGHRA and CDR2 as YSYEKL. Here the CDR3 DNA reads TGCGCCAGCAGCCCCGGGGGGAGAGATCAGCCCCAGCATTTT. Amino acid sequence: CASSPGGRDQPQHF.

This clone was seen more than once but under ten times. Written as DNA, the CDR3 is TGTGCCAGCAGCCAAGGAGTGTACAATGAGCAGTTCTTC. The encoded protein is CASSQGVYNEQFF. The V gene is TRBV7-9, the J gene TRBJ2-1; D uncertain. The CDR3 loop spans 13 amino acids. Germline V gene sequence: CDR1 SEHNR, CDR2 FQNEAQ (reference sequence). Trimming pared 5 bases from V and 4 bases from J, leaving 9 bases between.

This clone was seen a handful of times. The J gene is TRBJ1-5, the V gene TRBV7-8; no clear D. CDR1 and CDR2 (germline): SGHVS, FQNEAQ. Trimming stripped 1 base from V and 3 bases from J, with 10 bases between. The CDR3 spans 15 residues. DNA for the CDR3: TGTGCCAGCAGCTTAGAGTCTCAGAACAATCAGCCCCAGCATTTT. This gives the protein CASSLESQNNQPQHF.

The genes are TRBV2 and TRBJ2-3; tentatively, D is TRBD2 (6 bases). The germline V and J ends were trimmed by 3 bases and 4 bases, with 11 bases remaining between them. CDR3 size: 14 residues. In germline, CDR1 is SNHLY, CDR2 FYNNEI. This CDR3 reads CASSDRTGADTQYF. The CDR3 coding sequence is TGTGCCAGCAGTGACCGAACGGGGGCAGATACGCAGTATTTT.

The J gene is TRBJ2-1, the V gene TRBV5-1; D may be TRBD1 (6 bases). This CDR3 is 12 amino acids long. Per the germline V gene, CDR1 is SGHRS and CDR2 is YFSETQ. V lost 2 bases, J lost 9 bases, and 9 bases lay in between. CDR3 coding DNA: TGCGCCAGCAGCTTACAGGGAGTTGAGCAGTTCTTC. As protein: CASSLQGVEQFF.

This clone showed up just a few times. In nucleotides, the CDR3 is TGTGCCAGCAGTTACTCAGCGAGCACAGATACGCAGTATTTT. It yields the protein CASSYSASTDTQYF. The chain couples TRBV6-5 to TRBJ2-3, with D uncertain. The CDR3 spans 14 residues. Trimming pared 0 bases from V and 0 bases from J, leaving 4 bases between. Germline CDR1 is MNHEY and CDR2 is SVGAGI.

Concerning this clone: Other nucleotide sequences in the sample specify the same CDR3. The gene calls are TRBV7-3 and TRBJ1-1; no firm D call. Per the germline V gene, CDR1 is SGHTA and CDR2 is FQGTGA. This CDR3 is 13 amino acids long. Trimming took 3 bases from V and 3 from J, leaving 8 bases between them. This CDR3 is CASSFHTDTEAFF. The CDR3 nucleotides read TGTGCCAGCAGCTTCCATACTGACACTGAAGCTTTCTTT.

This clone has a handful of counts. The chain couples TRBV25-1 to TRBJ2-6; no reliable D call. Germline CDR1 and CDR2: MGHDK and SYGVNS. This CDR3 spans 15 amino acids. Trimming removed 1 base at V and 0 bases at J, with 4 bases between. The CDR3 sequence is CASSESGSGANVLTF. The CDR3 DNA is TGTGCCAGCAGTGAATCCGGCTCTGGGGCCAACGTCCTGACTTTC.

The chain is built from TRBV7-2 and TRBJ2-2, with D possibly matching TRBD2 (6 bases). This CDR3 has 16 residues. The germline V gene encodes CDR1 SGHTA and CDR2 FQGNSA. Trimming stripped 5 bases from V and 2 bases from J, with 15 bases between. DNA of the CDR3: TGTGCCAGCAGCCGACGCGGGACCTATAACACCGGGGAGCTGTTTTTT. Translation: CASSRRGTYNTGELFF.

This chain connects TRBV6-5 to TRBJ1-1, with D tentatively TRBD1 (6 bases). The CDR3 spans 15 residues. V was clipped by 5 bases and J by 0 bases, with 13 bases between them. Per the germline V gene, CDR1 is MNHEY and CDR2 is SVGAGI. The CDR3 spells CASSRTVTLNTEAFF. CDR3 nucleotides: TGTGCCAGCAGTCGGACAGTAACCTTGAACACTGAAGCTTTCTTT.

In this sample, this clone turned up a few times. This chain joins TRBV7-3 and TRBJ2-1, with D possibly TRBD1 on 5 matching bases. Deletions cut 3 bases from V and 5 bases from J, with 8 bases between. Germline CDR1 reads SGHTA; CDR2 reads FQGTGA. This CDR3 has 13 amino acids. DNA for the CDR3: TGTGCCAGCAGCTTGGGGCCGAACAATGAGCAGTTCTTC. This sequence encodes CASSLGPNNEQFF.

This clone has a handful of counts. The chain carries TRBV30 and TRBJ2-2; 8 bases fit TRBD1. Germline V gene lookup returns CDR1 GTSNPN and CDR2 SVGIG (reference sequence). Germline trimming cut 5 bases from V and 5 bases from J; bases unmatched to any gene: 7. The length of the CDR3 is 14 residues. The CDR3, as DNA: TGTGCCTGGGGGGGGACAGGTGGGACCGGGGAGCTGTTTTTT. The encoded protein is CAWGGTGGTGELFF. The full variable domain, completed using reference TRBV30 and TRBJ2-2, is SQTIHQWPATLVQPVGSPLSLECTVEGTSNPNLYWYRQAAGRGLQLLFYSVGIGQISSEVPQNLSASRPQDRQFILSSKKLLLSDSGFYLCAWGGTGGTGELFFGEGSRLTVL.